This is a list of T cell receptor beta chains from one sample in a study of blood T cells in healthy people across ages. TCRdb recomputed calls from the 5' RACE reads with MiXCR, one row per CDR3 protein. The sample carries about 1,400,000 distinct CDR3 sequences, approximately 59% recorded once. Sequencing used blood. The receptors were sampled from a man younger than 35 in good health. Each CDR3 is given with its conserved first and last residue. The D gene is left open where the match is weak. Size tells how often a clone was seen (once, few, many) or the class of an expanded clone, and some rows leave it out.

TRBJ2-7 NA TRBV7-8 14 NA TGTGCCAGCAGTCATTCGACTATATCCTACGAGCAGTACTTC CASSHSTISYEQYF
TRBJ2-3 TRBD2 TRBV20-1 17 NA TGCAGTGCTAGAGAGCCTATAGCGGGGAGACACACAGATACGCAGTATTTT CSAREPIAGRHTDTQYF
TRBJ2-1 NA TRBV5-1 14 NA TGCGCCAGCAGCTTGGGCGATAGCCAGGTTGAGCAGTTCTTC CASSLGDSQVEQFF
TRBJ2-1 NA TRBV11-1 11 NA TGTGCCTGCAGCTTAAGTAATGAGCAGTTCTTC CACSLSNEQFF
TRBJ2-5 TRBD1 TRBV27 16 once TGTGCCAGCTTTGGTTTCCAAGGACAGGTCCAAGAGACCCAGTACTTC CASFGFQGQVQETQYF
TRBJ2-4 NA TRBV25-1 12 NA TGTGCCAGCAGTGATGTGGTTAAGAAGCAGTACTTC CASSDVVKKQYF
TRBJ2-7 TRBD2 TRBV10-3 15 NA TGTGCCATCACGGGGGGACTAGCGGCAACCTACGAGCAGTACTTC CAITGGLAATYEQYF
TRBJ2-7 NA TRBV6-1 11 few TGTGCCAGCATATGGGGGAGCGAGCAGTACTTC CASIWGSEQYF
TRBJ2-1 NA TRBV27 15 NA TGTGCCAGCAGTTTAATTGGGGGGTCCTACAATGAGCAGTTCTTC CASSLIGGSYNEQFF
TRBJ1-2 TRBD1 TRBV9 16 NA TGTGCCAGCAGCGTTGGACAGGGATTAGCTAACTATGGCTACACCTTC CASSVGQGLANYGYTF
TRBJ2-7 TRBD1 TRBV20-1 12 NA TGCAGTGCTAACAGGGGCACCGACGAGCAGTACTTC CSANRGTDEQYF
TRBJ2-5 NA TRBV6-2/TRBV6-3 13 few TGTGCCAGCAGTTACGGGGAGAAAGAGACCCAGTACTTC CASSYGEKETQYF
TRBJ2-3 TRBD2 TRBV11-2 17 NA TGTGCCAGCAGCTTAGGTTCGGCGGGGGGGCCATCAGATACGCAGTATTTT CASSLGSAGGPSDTQYF
TRBJ2-7 NA TRBV6-2/TRBV6-3 11 NA TGTGCCAGCAGTGACGACGGCGAGCAGTACTTC CASSDDGEQYF
TRBJ2-1 TRBD2 TRBV20-1 14 few TGCAGTGCTAACAGCGCTAGCGGGGGCAATGAGCAGTTCTTC CSANSASGGNEQFF
TRBJ2-1 NA TRBV5-5 16 NA TGTGCCAGCAGCCGACAGGGACTAGTAAAAGGCAATGAGCAGTTCTTC CASSRQGLVKGNEQFF
TRBJ2-5 TRBD1 TRBV5-1 14 once TGCGCCAGCAGCTTGGTGGACAGGGGTGATGAGCAGTACTTC CASSLVDRGDEQYF
TRBJ1-1 NA TRBV28 15 NA TGTGCCAGCAGTCCTTCCCGGGCCTCAGGGGCTGAAGCTTTCTTT CASSPSRASGAEAFF
TRBJ2-7 TRBD2 TRBV7-9 15 NA TGTGCCAGCAGCTTAACTCTAGCGGGAGGTTCCGAGCAGTACTTC CASSLTLAGGSEQYF
TRBJ2-1 TRBD1 TRBV29-1 14 NA TGCAGCGTGACAGGGGTCGACTCCTACAATGAGCAGTTCTTC CSVTGVDSYNEQFF
TRBJ2-3 TRBD1 TRBV24-1 16 few TGTGCCACCAGTGACCGGGGACAGGGACCCACAGATACGCAGTATTTT CATSDRGQGPTDTQYF
TRBJ2-3 TRBD2 TRBV20-1 14 NA TGCAGTGCTAGGGAAGCGGGGGGGGATTATACGCAGTATTTT CSAREAGGDYTQYF
TRBJ2-7 NA TRBV28 13 NA TGTGCCAGCAGTTTTCCCCTGTTCTACGAGCAGTACTTC CASSFPLFYEQYF
TRBJ1-2 NA TRBV7-2 14 NA TGTGCCAGCAGCTTAGGCCGGGACATCTATGGCTACACCTTC CASSLGRDIYGYTF
TRBJ2-1 TRBD2 TRBV6-4 16 NA TGTGCCAGCAGTGACTCGACTAGCGCAGACTACAATGAGCAGTTCTTC CASSDSTSADYNEQFF
TRBJ1-2 NA TRBV12-3/TRBV12-4 16 NA TGTGCCAGCAGTCCCCCTTCTGACAGATCTAACTATGGCTACACCTTC CASSPPSDRSNYGYTF
TRBJ2-7 NA TRBV7-2 16 once TGTGCCAGCAGTAGAACCTCATCCGGGGCAGCTTACGAGCAGTACTTC CASSRTSSGAAYEQYF
TRBJ2-5 TRBD2 TRBV5-1 12 NA TGCGCCAGCGGACTAGGAGAGCGGACCCAGTACTTC CASGLGERTQYF
TRBJ2-7 TRBD2 TRBV27 14 few TGTGCCAGCAGTTTCCTAGCGGGAGCGTACGAGCAGTACTTC CASSFLAGAYEQYF
TRBJ1-6 NA TRBV27 14 NA TGTGCCAGCAGGGAATACTCCTATAATTCACCCCTCCACTTT CASREYSYNSPLHF
TRBJ2-3 NA TRBV3-1 17 NA TGTGCCAGCAGCCACCTGGACACCCGCTTCGGTTCCGATACGCAGTATTTT CASSHLDTRFGSDTQYF
TRBJ2-7 NA TRBV20-1 15 NA TGCAGTGCTAGGGATGGGGGGGGACAGGTCTACGAGCAGTACTTC CSARDGGGQVYEQYF
TRBJ2-7 TRBD1 TRBV5-1 16 NA TGCGCCAGCAGCTCAAGTACAGGGGGCGCTTCGTACGAGCAGTACTTC CASSSSTGGASYEQYF
TRBJ2-7 NA TRBV11-2 13 NA TGTGCCAGCAGCTTAGCCAGGGCCTACGAGCAGTACTTC CASSLARAYEQYF
TRBJ1-3 NA TRBV6-6 16 NA TGTGCCAGCAGTTATTCGGACACTCTCTCTGGAAACACCATATATTTT CASSYSDTLSGNTIYF
TRBJ2-5 NA TRBV2 16 once TGTGCCAGCACCCCGAGTGGAGCAGGGCAGTGGGAGACCCAGTACTTC CASTPSGAGQWETQYF
TRBJ2-7 NA TRBV12-3/TRBV12-4 15 few TGTGCCAGCAGTTATACCGGGACGGCCTCCTACGAGCAGTACTTC CASSYTGTASYEQYF
TRBJ2-4 TRBD2 TRBV3-1 16 NA TGTGCCAGCAGCCTCCTTAGCGGGGACCCTGGGGACATTCAGTACTTC CASSLLSGDPGDIQYF
TRBJ1-2 NA TRBV25-1 16 NA TGTGCCAGCAGTGAGGGGCCGGGGATGAGGGAACATGGCTACACCTTC CASSEGPGMREHGYTF
TRBJ2-3 NA TRBV2 15 few TGTGCCAGCAGTGAAAGCGGCTACTACACAGATACGCAGTATTTT CASSESGYYTDTQYF
TRBJ1-5 TRBD1 TRBV20-1 11 NA TGCAGTGCGCAGGGACAGGGCTTTCAGCATTTT CSAQGQGFQHF
TRBJ2-1 TRBD2 TRBV6-2/TRBV6-3 15 NA TGTGCCAGCAGTTACGAGAGCGGGGCCTACAATGAGCAGTTCTTC CASSYESGAYNEQFF
TRBJ2-1 TRBD1 TRBV7-6 12 NA TGTGCCAGCAGTACAGAGGGGGCTGAGCAGTTCTTC CASSTEGAEQFF
TRBJ1-1 NA TRBV29-1 10 NA TGCAGCGTTGAGAACACTGAAGCTTTCTTT CSVENTEAFF
TRBJ1-1 TRBD1 TRBV12-3/TRBV12-4 16 NA TGTGCCAGCAGTTCCCACAGGGGGGGATTGAACACTGAAGCTTTCTTT CASSSHRGGLNTEAFF
TRBJ2-1 TRBD2 TRBV4-1 13 once TGCGCCAGCTTGGGACTAGCGGACAATGAGCAGTTCTTC CASLGLADNEQFF
TRBJ2-3 TRBD2 TRBV7-2 14 NA TGTGCCAGCAGCCAAAGCGGGAGGACAGATACGCAGTATTTT CASSQSGRTDTQYF
TRBJ2-7 TRBD1 TRBV6-5 15 NA TGTGCCAGCAGCCTGGGACAGGGGTCCGAGTACGAGCAGTACTTC CASSLGQGSEYEQYF
TRBJ2-4 TRBD1 TRBV20-1 15 NA TGCAGTGCTAATCCGGGACAGGGGGCGAGAAACATTCAGTACTTC CSANPGQGARNIQYF
TRBJ1-5 NA TRBV28 16 NA TGTGCCAGCAGCAACCACCCAGGAGGGGCTGGCCAGCCCCAGCATTTT CASSNHPGGAGQPQHF
TRBJ1-1 NA TRBV6-5 16 NA TGTGCCAGCAGTTCCTCAATTTTAATATCCTTTCCTGAAGCTTTCTTT CASSSSILISFPEAFF
TRBJ1-2 NA TRBV6-1 13 NA TGTGCCAGCAGTGAAGCACAGGCCCTCGGCTACACCTTC CASSEAQALGYTF
TRBJ1-2 NA TRBV14 13 NA TGTGTCAGCAGCCAGGACAGAAACTATGGCTACACCTTC CVSSQDRNYGYTF
TRBJ1-3 TRBD1 TRBV15 17 NA TGTGCCACCAGCAGAGAAGGGACAGGGGATCCTGGAAACACCATATATTTT CATSREGTGDPGNTIYF
TRBJ1-4 NA TRBV4-1 14 NA TGCGCCAGCAGCCCCGGGACCAGTAATGAAAAACTGTTTTTT CASSPGTSNEKLFF